The 8 T cell receptor beta chains listed next were all sequenced from one sample in a study of blood T cell repertoires in COVID-19. TCRdb's copy holds only in-frame clones and misses some; the assay was immunoSEQ multiplex PCR. Of some 140,000 clones listed, 70% to 85% are singletons. Sequencing was done on a sample of peripheral blood. The receptors were gathered from a woman older than 75 with acute or convalescent COVID-19.

The chain recombines TRBV9 with TRBJ1-3, with a possible D match to TRBD1 (5 bases). CDR3 size: 17 residues. Germline V gene sequence: CDR1 SGDLS, CDR2 YYNGEE. V lost 5 bases, J lost 0 bases, and 18 bases lay in between. CDR3 protein: CASSTPGLSSSGNTIYF. The CDR3 DNA reads TGTGCCAGCAGTACCCCGGGACTATCAAGCTCTGGAAACACCATATATTTT. The whole variable domain, filled in from reference TRBV9 and TRBJ1-3, reads DSGVTQTPKHLITATGQRVTLRCSPRSGDLSVYWYQQSLDQGLQFLIQYYNGEERAKGNILERFSAQQFPDLHSELNLSSLELGDSALYFCASSTPGLSSSGNTIYFGEGSWLTVV.

The chain recombines TRBV11-1 with TRBJ2-1, with 9 positions matching TRBD1. This CDR3 has 14 residues. Germline V gives CDR1 SGHAT, CDR2 FQDESV (reference sequence). V shed 7 bases and J 3 bases; nucleotides not matched to a gene: 4. The CDR3 coding sequence is TGTGCCAGCACCCAGGACAGGGGCTACAATGAGCAGTTCTTC. Amino acid sequence: CASTQDRGYNEQFF.

This sequence joins TRBV5-5 and TRBJ2-3; D remains unclear. The CDR3 sequence is 14 residues long. V gave up 4 bases and J gave up 3 bases, with 12 bases separating them. The germline V gene has CDR1 SGHKS and CDR2 YYEKEE (reference sequence). The CDR3 sequence is CASSPIESTDTQYF. The DNA for the CDR3 is TGTGCCAGCAGCCCGATAGAGAGTACAGATACGCAGTATTTT.

The rearrangement links TRBV6-6 to TRBJ1-4; 8 bases agree with TRBD1. The V gene end was trimmed by 6 bases and the J gene end by 10 bases; junction bases not matched to a gene: 16. The CDR3 loop spans 16 amino acids. CDR1 is MNHNY, CDR2 SVGAGI, per germline (reference sequence). CDR3 in amino acids: CASRSPRGQAGLKLFF. The CDR3 nucleotides are TGTGCCAGCAGGTCCCCACGGGGACAGGCCGGTTTAAAACTGTTTTTT.

V gene TRBV2 combines with J gene TRBJ2-1; 7 bases are shared with TRBD1. Germline CDR1 is SNHLY and CDR2 is FYNNEI. V lost 7 bases and J lost 2; bases outside the gene matches: 8. The CDR3 length is 15 residues. The CDR3 sequence: CASTGLQGTYNEQFF. DNA of the CDR3: TGTGCCAGCACGGGTTTACAGGGGACCTACAATGAGCAGTTCTTC.

The chain uses TRBV2 and TRBJ2-5; perhaps TRBD2 as D (6 bases). The germline CDR1 and CDR2 sequences are SNHLY and FYNNEI. The V end was cut by 5 bases, the J end by 0 bases, with 13 bases between. CDR3 length: 15 residues. In nucleotides, the CDR3 is TGTGCCAGCAGTCACCCCGGGGGAAACCAAGAGACCCAGTACTTC. This translates into CASSHPGGNQETQYF.

This clone was observed once. The chain is built from TRBV18 and TRBJ1-1; D is perhaps TRBD1 (5 bases). Germline CDR1 and CDR2: KGHSH and LQKENI. The CDR3 spans 16 residues. V gave up 5 bases and J gave up 1 base, with 17 bases separating them. The CDR3, as DNA: TGTGCCAGCTCAGATCCGGGGGGGAGTAAGAACACTGAAGCTTTCTTT. This translates into CASSDPGGSKNTEAFF. Combining the CDR3 with reference TRBV18 and TRBJ1-1 gives the whole variable domain NAGVMQNPRHLVRRRGQEARLRCSPMKGHSHVYWYRQLPEEGLKFMVYLQKENIIDESGMPKERFSAEFPKEGPSILRIQQVVRGDSAAYFCASSDPGGSKNTEAFFGQGTRLTVV.

V is TRBV27 and J is TRBJ2-2; TRBD1 might be the D (6 bases). Trimming cost V 5 bases and J 0 bases, with 16 bases left between them. Germline CDR1 reads MNHEY; CDR2 reads SMNVEV (reference sequence). This CDR3 comprises 17 residues. For the CDR3, the DNA is TGTGCCAGCAGTACCCACAGGGAGACCGCGAACACCGGGGAGCTGTTTTTT. Protein product: CASSTHRETANTGELFF.